These 31 T cell receptor beta chains were sequenced from one sample in a study of shared clonotypes between healthy human individuals. This table comes from immunoSEQ multiplex PCR, and its TCRdb copy is limited to in-frame clones, with some not included. In the table there are some 500,000 clones, approximately 95% of which are singletons. The sample was naive CD4+ T cells sorted from blood. As to subset: CD45RA+ positively selected. The source of these receptors is a woman in her twenties or thirties in good health.

The chain couples TRBV10-3 to TRBJ2-3; 12 bases match TRBD1. CDR1 ENHRY and CDR2 SYGVKD come from the germline V gene. V gave up 6 bases and J gave up 4 bases; unmatched junction bases: 2. This CDR3 region has 14 residues. In DNA form, the CDR3 reads TGTGCCATCAGGGGACAGGGGGCGGCAGATACGCAGTATTTT. Translated: CAIRGQGAADTQYF.

The chain links TRBV19 to TRBJ2-7; 9 bases are a match to TRBD1. Germline loops: CDR1 LNHDA, CDR2 SQIVND (reference sequence). The CDR3 length is 15 residues. Trimming at V came to 3 bases and at J to 1 base, leaving 4 bases not matched to a gene. CDR3 in amino acids: CASSISGQGSYEQYF. For the CDR3, the DNA is TGTGCCAGTAGTATTTCGGGACAGGGATCCTACGAGCAGTACTTC.

The V gene is TRBV5-1, the J gene TRBJ1-4, with TRBD1 identical over 8 bases. The V and J ends lost 5 bases and 5 bases, in that order; junction bases with no gene match: 2. Germline-derived CDR1 and CDR2 are SGHRS and YFSETQ. This CDR3 region has 13 residues. This chain's CDR3 is CASRDRANEKLFF. CDR3 DNA: TGCGCCAGCAGGGACAGGGCGAATGAAAAACTGTTTTTT.

This rearrangement joins TRBV28 to TRBJ2-5; D might be TRBD2 (6 bases). The V end lost 7 bases, the J end lost 4 bases, and 13 bases lay between the germline ends. The CDR3 runs to 13 residues. CDR1 and CDR2 (germline): MDHEN, SYDVKM. The CDR3 here is CASTFGGRETQYF. As DNA, the CDR3 is TGTGCCAGCACCTTTGGGGGGAGAGAGACCCAGTACTTC.

This chain links TRBV19 with TRBJ1-1; no reliable D call. V was trimmed by 4 bases and J by 0 bases, leaving 18 bases between them. Germline V gene lookup returns CDR1 LNHDA and CDR2 SQIVND (reference sequence). This CDR3 has 17 amino acids. This CDR3 is CASSSDPLSWVNTEAFF. Here the CDR3 DNA reads TGTGCCAGTAGTAGCGACCCTCTTTCGTGGGTGAACACTGAAGCTTTCTTT.

The chain has TRBV11-2 and TRBJ2-2; the match to TRBD1 covers 8 bases. Germline lookup yields CDR1 SGHAT and CDR2 FQNNGV. V lost 6 bases and J lost 8; bases outside the gene matches: 14. The CDR3 totals 16 residues. The CDR3 DNA reads as TGTGCCAGCAGAACAGCCGGGACAGGAGGCGAAGGGGAGCTGTTTTTT. Translated: CASRTAGTGGEGELFF.

About this clone itself: Other DNA sequences from this sample encode an identical CDR3 as well. CDR3 amino acids: CASSSSGELFF. CDR3 coding DNA: TGTGCCAGTAGCAGTAGCGGGGAGCTGTTTTTT. The chain joins TRBV19 to TRBJ2-2; D unresolved. The length of the CDR3 is 11 residues. Germline V gene data show CDR1 as LNHDA and CDR2 as SQIVND (reference sequence). V was clipped by 6 bases and J by 7 bases, with 6 bases between them.

The chain recombines TRBV5-1 with TRBJ2-5; D is possibly TRBD1 or TRBD2 (5 bases each). Between the trimmed V and J ends, which lost 2 bases and 0 bases, there was a span of 11 bases. This CDR3 spans 15 amino acids. Per germline, CDR1 SGHRS and CDR2 YFSETQ. As DNA, the CDR3 is TGCGCCAGCAGCTTACTCCGGGACGACCAAGAGACCCAGTACTTC. It is translated as CASSLLRDDQETQYF.

The J gene is TRBJ1-3, the V gene TRBV2; D remains ambiguous. Deletions cut 8 bases from V and 5 bases from J, with 7 bases between. The CDR3 has 11 amino acids. Germline V CDR1 and CDR2: SNHLY, FYNNEI. The CDR3: CASLSRNTIYF. The CDR3 DNA follows: TGTGCCAGCCTGAGTCGAAACACCATATATTTT.

The chain recombines TRBV4-1 with TRBJ1-1, with D possibly matching TRBD1 (6 bases). Germline CDR1 and CDR2: MGHRA and YSYEKL. V shed 8 bases and J shed 11 bases, with 24 bases lying between them. The CDR3 extends over 14 amino acids. CDR3 protein: CASGRGGASNGAFF. CDR3 sequence (DNA): TGCGCCAGCGGTCGGGGGGGGGCGTCGAACGGCGCTTTCTTT.

The chain employs TRBV27 and TRBJ2-1, with D perhaps TRBD1 (5 bases). Trimming removed 4 bases from V and 0 bases from J, with 10 bases in between. The CDR3 totals 15 residues. Germline V gene sequence: CDR1 MNHEY, CDR2 SMNVEV (reference sequence). In DNA form, the CDR3 reads TGTGCCAGCAGTTCATACAGGAGCTCCTACAATGAGCAGTTCTTC. Protein: CASSSYRSSYNEQFF.

The chain uses TRBV4-2 and TRBJ2-7, with a tentative D call TRBD2 (6 bases). CDR3 length: 13 residues. Germline CDR1 and CDR2: LGHNA and YNFKEQ. V lost 3 bases and J 7 bases, leaving 13 bases between the germline ends. The CDR3 sequence is CASSHLNRGEQYF. The CDR3 bases are TGTGCCAGCAGCCACCTCAACCGGGGGGAGCAGTACTTC.

The chain carries TRBV4-1 and TRBJ2-3; 8 bases agree with TRBD1. V was clipped by 6 bases and J by 2 bases; unmatched bases: 10. Looked up from germline, CDR1 is MGHRA and CDR2 is YSYEKL. The CDR3 covers 16 residues. The CDR3 nucleotides read TGCGCCAGCAGACCTGGACAGGGACAACACACAGATACGCAGTATTTT. Residues: CASRPGQGQHTDTQYF.

This clone was seen just once. The J gene is TRBJ2-1, the V gene TRBV11-2; D not resolved. The ends were cut back, 4 bases at V and 8 bases at J, with 9 bases in the middle. The V gene's germline CDR1 is SGHAT and CDR2 FQNNGV. The CDR3 extends over 12 amino acids. CDR3 in amino acids: CASSSDPDEQFF. The CDR3 DNA reads as TGTGCCAGCAGCTCGGATCCGGATGAGCAGTTCTTC.

V is TRBV15 and J is TRBJ2-3, with a tentative D call TRBD2 (5 bases). The germline gives CDR1 LNHNV, CDR2 YYDKDF (reference sequence). This CDR3 spans 15 amino acids. V lost 0 bases to trimming and J lost 2 bases, with 9 bases between them. For the CDR3, the DNA is TGTGCCACCAGCAGAGATCAGCTAGCCACAGATACGCAGTATTTT. Translated: CATSRDQLATDTQYF.

This clone was counted a few times. The chain links TRBV28 to TRBJ1-1, with D tentatively TRBD1 (5 bases). The germline CDR1 and CDR2 sequences are MDHEN and SYDVKM. This CDR3 has 12 amino acids. Trimming removed 8 bases at V and 10 bases at J, with 17 bases between. Here the CDR3 DNA reads TGTGCCAGCGGACTACCGACAGCAAGAGCTTTCTTT. Its protein product is CASGLPTARAFF.

This clone turned up a few times. The chain employs TRBV2 and TRBJ2-1; either TRBD1 or TRBD2 may supply D (5 bases each). The germline V and J ends were trimmed by 8 bases and 8 bases, with 19 bases remaining between them. This CDR3 spans 14 amino acids. The V gene's germline CDR1 is SNHLY and CDR2 FYNNEI. The CDR3, as DNA: TGTGCCAGCGGCGGTATGGGGGAGAGGGATGAGCAGTTCTTC. As protein: CASGGMGERDEQFF.

The sample holds one count of this clone. The chain is built from TRBV5-4 and TRBJ1-1; unclear D gene. This CDR3 spans 15 amino acids. V lost 4 bases and J 0 bases, leaving 13 bases between the germline ends. Germline V gives CDR1 SGHNT, CDR2 YYREEE (reference sequence). CDR3: CASSDGVGVNTEAFF. CDR3 nucleotides: TGTGCCAGCAGCGATGGGGTTGGGGTGAACACTGAAGCTTTCTTT.

The chain links TRBV19 to TRBJ1-1; D is perhaps TRBD1 (5 bases). In germline, CDR1 is LNHDA, CDR2 SQIVND (reference sequence). V was trimmed by 7 bases and J by 6 bases, leaving 21 bases between them. This CDR3 contains 15 residues. This CDR3 is CASKSVGARWAEAFF. As DNA, the CDR3 is TGTGCCAGTAAGAGTGTTGGGGCCCGGTGGGCTGAAGCTTTCTTT.

The gene calls are TRBV5-4 and TRBJ2-1; 12 nucleotides match TRBD2. J gave up 9 bases and V 5 bases, and 18 bases lay outside the gene matches. The CDR3 is 18 amino acids. Germline V gene data show CDR1 as SGHNT and CDR2 as YYREEE (reference sequence). The chain's CDR3 is CASSPTSGRNWVSGEQFF. Here the CDR3 DNA reads TGTGCCAGCAGTCCTACTAGCGGGAGGAATTGGGTTAGTGGTGAGCAGTTCTTC.

J is TRBJ2-1 and V is TRBV27; 11 nucleotides match TRBD2. With 8 bases clipped from V and 4 bases from J, the junction kept 22 bases outside the gene matches. Germline-derived CDR1 and CDR2 are MNHEY and SMNVEV (reference sequence). The CDR3 has 20 amino acids. In nucleotides, the CDR3 is TGTGCCAGCCTTATGGAAGGGGGACGAAGACTAGCGGGGTTGTACAATGAGCAGTTCTTC. Translating it yields CASLMEGGRRLAGLYNEQFF.

The gene calls are TRBV28 and TRBJ2-7, with 10 bases lining up with TRBD2. This CDR3 is built from 15 residues. Germline loops: CDR1 MDHEN, CDR2 SYDVKM. V lost 5 bases, J lost 3 bases, and 7 bases stayed unmatched. Here the CDR3 DNA reads TGTGCCAGCAGTCGACTAGCGGGTTCCATCTACGAGCAGTACTTC. This sequence encodes CASSRLAGSIYEQYF.

The rearrangement links TRBV5-1 to TRBJ2-7, with 7 bases identical to TRBD1. CDR1 and CDR2 (germline): SGHRS, YFSETQ. This CDR3 contains 14 residues. The J segment lost 5 bases and the V segment lost 5 bases, leaving 10 bases of the junction unmatched. The CDR3 spells CASSPGTVGDEQYF. DNA for the CDR3: TGCGCCAGCAGTCCAGGGACAGTCGGAGACGAGCAGTACTTC.

This sequence joins TRBV6-1 and TRBJ2-7, with 7 bases matching TRBD1. The CDR3 runs to 16 residues. Germline loops: CDR1 MNHNS, CDR2 SASEGT. Trimming cost V 2 bases and J 2 bases; bases outside gene matches: 9. In nucleotides, the CDR3 is TGTGCCAGCAGTGAACCAGGGGGTAGAAAAGCCTACGAGCAGTACTTC. Translating gives CASSEPGGRKAYEQYF.

The chain carries TRBV4-1 and TRBJ1-4; D is undetermined. Germline CDR1 and CDR2: MGHRA and YSYEKL. V was cut by 2 bases and J by 4 bases, with 11 bases left in between. The CDR3 contains 15 residues. The CDR3 DNA sequence: TGCGCCAGCAGCCAATCCATGGGGAATAATGAAAAACTGTTTTTT. Translation gives CASSQSMGNNEKLFF.

The chain combines TRBV28 with TRBJ2-5, with D possibly called TRBD1 or TRBD2 (5 bases each). The DNA end lines up better with TRBJ2-7; the J call may be wrong. Germline CDR1 MDHEN, CDR2 SYDVKM. The CDR3 totals 14 residues. CDR3 sequence: CASRTRDVIYEQYF. In DNA form, the CDR3 reads TGTGCCAGCAGGACAAGGGACGTGATCTACGAGCAGTACTTC.

The count of this clone is one. The chain has TRBV5-1 and TRBJ2-2; 14 bases are shared with TRBD2. V gave up 4 bases and J gave up 6 bases; unmatched junction bases: 5. The CDR3 sequence is 16 residues long. Germline V gene lookup returns CDR1 SGHRS and CDR2 YFSETQ. The CDR3 DNA reads TGCGCCAGCAGCACGACTAGCGGGAGGGATCCCGGGGAGCTGTTTTTT. Amino acids: CASSTTSGRDPGELFF.

This clone came up once. V gene TRBV19 combines with J gene TRBJ1-1; TRBD1 matches at 7 bases. The V and J ends lost 6 bases and 0 bases, in that order; junction bases with no gene match: 7. Germline CDR1 LNHDA, CDR2 SQIVND (reference sequence). The CDR3 is made up of 15 amino acids. The CDR3 DNA follows: TGTGCCAGTAGCCAATCCGGGACAGTGAACACTGAAGCTTTCTTT. It is translated as CASSQSGTVNTEAFF.

The rearrangement links TRBV9 to TRBJ2-7; TRBD2 aligns across 14 bases. CDR3 size: 15 residues. Germline loops: CDR1 SGDLS, CDR2 YYNGEE. Losses at the gene ends were 2 bases for V and 7 bases for J; bases not matched to a gene: 5. The CDR3 sequence is CASSVGLAGVGEQYF. The CDR3 nucleotides read TGTGCCAGCAGCGTGGGACTAGCGGGAGTCGGTGAGCAGTACTTC.

The V gene is TRBV7-8, the J gene TRBJ1-3, with D unresolved. In germline, CDR1 is SGHVS, CDR2 FQNEAQ. Trimming removed 1 base from V and 2 bases from J, with 9 bases in between. This CDR3 region has 15 residues. The CDR3, as DNA: TGTGCCAGCAGCTTAGTTTTTTCCCCTGGAAACACCATATATTTT. Amino acids: CASSLVFSPGNTIYF.

The genes are TRBV9 and TRBJ1-2, with D unclear. The CDR3 has 14 amino acids. Trimming shortened V by 0 bases and J by 8 bases, and 14 bases separated the two germline ends. Per germline, CDR1 SGDLS and CDR2 YYNGEE. CDR3 in amino acids: CASSVDLGGRGYTF. CDR3 coding DNA: TGTGCCAGCAGCGTAGATTTGGGAGGGAGAGGCTACACCTTC.